Listed here are 25 T cell receptor beta chains from one sample, sequenced in a study of cytomegalovirus exposure and HLA in healthy donors. Use of 60 Vbeta and 13 Jbeta primers characterized the PCR. Repertoires were generated with immunoSEQ multiplex PCR, while TCRdb's copy carries only in-frame clones and drops some. The sample comprises 95,000 to 150,000 clones, around 70% of which are singletons, and 4% to 5% rests with the top ten. Sequenced input: PBMCs. These receptors were taken from a middle-aged woman in good health and CMV-seronegative.

This chain connects TRBV28 to TRBJ2-5; TRBD1 aligns across 8 bases. Unmatched junction bases numbered 9, after V lost 10 bases and J lost 2 bases. Germline V gene data show CDR1 as MDHEN and CDR2 as SYDVKM. This CDR3 has 14 residues. The CDR3 nucleotides are TGTGCCACCGACCGGACAGGGACGCAAGAGACCCAGTACTTC. Protein product: CATDRTGTQETQYF.

This sequence joins TRBV5-1 and TRBJ2-7, with TRBD1 matching over 7 bases. Germline lookup yields CDR1 SGHRS and CDR2 YFSETQ. Germline trimming cut 5 bases from V and 3 bases from J; bases unmatched to any gene: 11. The CDR3 covers 15 residues. CDR3 DNA sequence: TGCGCCAGCAGTCCCGCCGGGACAGCCTACTACGAGCAGTACTTC. It specifies CASSPAGTAYYEQYF.

This clone was picked up one time. The rearrangement uses TRBV2 and TRBJ2-5; 10 bases line up with TRBD2. The germline CDR1 and CDR2 sequences are SNHLY and FYNNEI. There are 13 residues in the CDR3. Trimming cost V 7 bases and J 5 bases; bases outside gene matches: 4. The CDR3 loop is CASIAGGWETQYF. CDR3 DNA sequence: TGTGCCAGCATAGCGGGAGGATGGGAGACCCAGTACTTC.

This clone was seen a few times. V and J are TRBV6-5 and TRBJ2-7; 8 bases are a match to TRBD2. Germline CDR1 reads MNHEY; CDR2 reads SVGAGI. The CDR3 runs 14 residues. V lost 6 bases and J lost 4; bases outside the gene matches: 8. The CDR3 protein is CASRQGLDYYEQYF. The DNA of the CDR3 is TGTGCCAGCAGGCAGGGACTAGATTATTACGAGCAGTACTTC.

The CDR3 DNA reads TGCGCCAGCAGCCAAGCCCCCCGGGGGTACGGGGAGCTGTTTTTT. Protein: CASSQAPRGYGELFF. This chain connects TRBV4-1 to TRBJ2-2, with a tentative D call TRBD2 (6 bases). The CDR3 contains 15 residues. Germline V CDR1 and CDR2: MGHRA, YSYEKL. V lost 1 base and J lost 7, with 13 bases in between.

V is TRBV11-2 and J is TRBJ2-5, with D perhaps matching TRBD2 (7 bases). The V and J ends lost 1 base and 7 bases respectively, with 16 bases between them. Germline V gene sequence: CDR1 SGHAT, CDR2 FQNNGV. The CDR3 has 15 amino acids. CDR3 sequence (DNA): TGTGCCAGCAGCTTAGGTGGGGGGGCCCGGGTGACCCAGTACTTC. Translation: CASSLGGGARVTQYF.

The chain joins TRBV4-3 to TRBJ1-2; tentatively, D is TRBD1 (5 bases). V was pared by 3 bases and J by 8 bases, with 16 bases between. CDR1 and CDR2 from the germline V gene are LGHNA and YSLEER. The CDR3 runs 14 residues. CDR3 nucleotide sequence: TGCGCCAGCAGCCACAGAGGGGACTTGCGAGGCTACACCTTC. This translates into CASSHRGDLRGYTF.

The CDR3, as DNA: TGTGCCAGTAGTATAGTTAACCCCCTAGCGGGAGCCTACGAGCAGTACTTC. Translation gives CASSIVNPLAGAYEQYF. The chain is built from TRBV19 and TRBJ2-7, with 10 nucleotides matching TRBD2. In germline, CDR1 is LNHDA, CDR2 SQIVND (reference sequence). J was trimmed by 2 bases and V by 1 base; bases with no gene match: 8. The CDR3 has 17 amino acids.

The CDR3 sequence is CASSLDRGLYTDTQYF. The CDR3 bases are TGTGCCAGTAGTTTGGACAGGGGGCTGTACACAGATACGCAGTATTTT. The rearrangement joins TRBV19 to TRBJ2-3; 11 bases are a match to TRBD1. The CDR3 is 16 amino acids. The J segment lost 2 bases and the V segment lost 5 bases, leaving 6 bases of the junction unmatched. Germline V gene lookup returns CDR1 LNHDA and CDR2 SQIVND (reference sequence).

The chain joins TRBV19 to TRBJ2-5, with D possibly TRBD1 on 7 matching bases. CDR1 and CDR2 (germline): LNHDA, SQIVND (reference sequence). The CDR3 is made up of 14 amino acids. The V end lost 8 bases, the J end lost 0 bases, and 13 bases lay between the germline ends. The CDR3 region has the DNA TGTGCCAGTGCAGGGGGGCAGAACCAAGAGACCCAGTACTTC. This sequence encodes CASAGGQNQETQYF.

The chain is built from TRBV25-1 and TRBJ2-5; 7 bases are shared with TRBD2. With V trimmed by 4 bases and J by 0 bases, 5 bases remained unmatched. Germline values: CDR1 MGHDK, CDR2 SYGVNS. This CDR3 has 15 amino acids. The CDR3 sequence is CASSGGGWDQETQYF. The CDR3 coding sequence is TGTGCCAGCAGTGGGGGGGGTTGGGACCAAGAGACCCAGTACTTC.

This chain links TRBV10-1 with TRBJ2-3; TRBD2 agrees at 8 bases. V shed 4 bases and J 0 bases; nucleotides not matched to a gene: 3. The CDR3 totals 15 residues. CDR1 and CDR2 from the germline V gene are WNHNN and SYGVQD (reference sequence). The CDR3 nucleotides are TGCGCCAGCAGTGGACAGCGGGAGAGCACAGATACGCAGTATTTT. Its translation: CASSGQRESTDTQYF.

There are a few counts of this clone. The gene calls are TRBV2 and TRBJ2-3; 11 positions match TRBD1. Germline V lookup: CDR1 SNHLY, CDR2 FYNNEI. Trimming removed 6 bases from V and 5 bases from J; junction bases left unmatched: 10. The CDR3 has 16 residues. The CDR3 DNA reads TGTGCCAGCAGGGCCGGTCGGACAGGGGGCGAAGATACGCAGTATTTT. Its protein is CASRAGRTGGEDTQYF.

This clone was counted once. The rearrangement uses TRBV9 and TRBJ2-3, with 12 bases matching TRBD2. Germline V lookup: CDR1 SGDLS, CDR2 YYNGEE. V was clipped by 0 bases and J by 4 bases; unmatched bases: 3. The CDR3 is 16 residues long. CDR3 DNA sequence: TGTGCCAGCAGCGTAGAACTAGCGGGGGGCCCAGATACGCAGTATTTT. Translated: CASSVELAGGPDTQYF.

The chain has TRBV7-8 and TRBJ2-1, with 9 bases aligning to TRBD2. Per the germline V gene, CDR1 is SGHVS and CDR2 is FQNEAQ. V lost 5 bases to trimming and J lost 5 bases; unmatched junction nucleotides: 13. The CDR3 is made up of 17 amino acids. This CDR3 reads CASSRGLAAGGDNEQFF. CDR3 bases: TGTGCCAGCAGCCGTGGTCTTGCGGCGGGAGGGGACAATGAGCAGTTCTTC.

This clone was detected once. Germline and junction disagree at one end, which may indicate a read error. The chain has TRBV7-9 and TRBJ2-7, with 8 bases that match TRBD1. This CDR3 region has 16 residues. Germline values: CDR1 SEHNR, CDR2 FQNEAQ (reference sequence). This chain's CDR3 is CSSSELPGQASYEQYF. The DNA for the CDR3 is TGTTCCAGCAGCGAACTCCCGGGACAGGCCTCCTACGAGCAGTACTTC.

This clone was seen a single time. The J gene is TRBJ1-3, the V gene TRBV7-9; D ambiguous. This CDR3 region has 13 residues. V lost 0 bases, J lost 4 bases, and 4 bases lay in between. In germline, CDR1 is SEHNR, CDR2 FQNEAQ (reference sequence). As DNA, the CDR3 is TGTGCCAGCAGCTTAGCGACAGGAAACACCATATATTTT. It translates to CASSLATGNTIYF.

The chain carries TRBV4-3 and TRBJ1-1, with 10 bases that match TRBD1. The CDR3 has 15 amino acids. Unmatched junction bases numbered 8, after V lost 2 bases and J lost 8 bases. CDR1 LGHNA and CDR2 YSLEER come from the germline V gene. The CDR3 loop is CASSQTPGQGREAFF. The CDR3 bases are TGCGCCAGCAGCCAAACTCCGGGACAGGGGCGCGAAGCTTTCTTT.

J is TRBJ2-5 and V is TRBV6-5; the match to TRBD1 covers 7 bases. The J call may be faulty, since TRBJ2-7 better matches the DNA end. This CDR3 has 14 residues. CDR1 and CDR2 from the germline V gene are MNHEY and SVGAGI. The chain's CDR3 is CASTRTGINGEQYF. CDR3 in DNA: TGTGCCAGCACCCGGACAGGAATAAACGGCGAGCAGTACTTC.

This clone occurred a few times. This chain connects TRBV10-3 to TRBJ2-7, with D possibly matching TRBD2 (6 bases). Germline V gene data show CDR1 as ENHRY and CDR2 as SYGVKD. The CDR3 has 12 amino acids. Trimming left V 11 bases short and J 3 bases short, with 14 bases between. DNA of the CDR3: TGTGCCGGAGGGACCAACGGCTACGAGCAGTACTTC. This codes for CAGGTNGYEQYF.

The rearrangement uses TRBV7-3 and TRBJ1-1; D remains ambiguous. The V gene lost 4 bases and the J gene lost 5 bases, with 11 bases spanning the gap. Germline CDR1 and CDR2: SGHTA and FQGTGA. This CDR3 has 13 residues. The CDR3 DNA is TGTGCCAGCAGCTCGGCCTCCGGGACTGAAGCTTTCTTT. Translation gives CASSSASGTEAFF.

This rearrangement joins TRBV7-3 to TRBJ2-6; 8 bases match TRBD2. The CDR3 covers 17 residues. CDR1 is SGHTA, CDR2 FQGTGA, per germline. V lost 2 bases to trimming and J lost 2 bases; unmatched junction nucleotides: 5. The CDR3 reads CASSLQGRGAGANVLTF. CDR3 nucleotides: TGTGCCAGCAGCTTACAGGGGCGGGGGGCTGGGGCCAACGTCCTGACTTTC.

This rearrangement joins TRBV27 to TRBJ2-2, with TRBD1 matching over 10 bases. CDR1 MNHEY and CDR2 SMNVEV come from the germline V gene (reference sequence). After removal of 3 bases from V and 7 bases from J, the junction contained 8 bases not matched to a gene. The CDR3 sequence is 16 residues long. CDR3 region: CASSFVTGGSGGELFF. For the CDR3, the DNA is TGTGCCAGCAGTTTTGTGACAGGGGGCTCAGGCGGGGAGCTGTTTTTT.

The chain employs TRBV5-1 and TRBJ2-2; 8 nucleotides match TRBD1. CDR1 is SGHRS, CDR2 YFSETQ, per germline. The J segment lost 4 bases and the V segment lost 3 bases, leaving 5 bases of the junction unmatched. There are 15 residues in the CDR3. CDR3 nucleotides: TGCGCCAGCAGCTCGACAGGGGCAGGCACCGGGGAGCTGTTTTTT. This sequence encodes CASSSTGAGTGELFF.

The CDR3 loop reads CASSPAPTASYEQYF. DNA of the CDR3: TGTGCCAGCAGCCCGGCCCCGACAGCTTCCTACGAGCAGTACTTC. This chain connects TRBV7-7 to TRBJ2-7, with TRBD1 as a possible D gene (5 bases). CDR3 length: 15 amino acids. Germline V lookup: CDR1 SSHAT, CDR2 FNYEAQ (reference sequence). The V end was cut by 5 bases, the J end by 1 base, with 15 bases between.